This entry describes one T cell receptor (beta chain). V was clipped by 0 bases and J by 11 bases, with 19 bases between them. The germline V gene encodes CDR1 LNHNV and CDR2 YYDKDF (reference sequence). The CDR3 has 15 residues. These data are taken from a study of response to subunit inactivated influenza vaccine. TCRdb re-called the RT-PCR reads with MiXCR, one entry per CDR3 protein. This sample has 400,000 to 650,000 distinct CDR3 sequences, with 6.5% to 8% found just once. The chain is built from TRBV15 and TRBJ1-1; D call uncertain. The source was PBMCs from blood, collected less than 30 months after vaccination. This receptor was taken from a man aged 50 to 75 who received an inactivated influenza vaccine. The CDR3 region has the DNA TGTGCCACCAGCAGAGATCTCGAGCTAAGGAGCGGGGCTTTCTTT. Its translation is CATSRDLELRSGAFF.